This record covers a single T cell receptor (beta chain). This clonotype appeared a few times. Its antigen is unknown. Per-base quality was not reported, and no clone a single base away is much larger than it. The CDR3 holds 16 amino acids from the cysteine to the phenylalanine. The entry retains the CDR3 DNA only, 48 bases that are in frame from base 1. CDR1 MNHEY and CDR2 SVGEGT are derived from the germline V gene. V has 2 bases trimmed and J has 2 bases trimmed; junction bases matching no gene number 8. This sample is drawn from a study of T cell repertoires in cytomegalovirus infection (dated by TCRdb to the late 2010s). In the study overall: Because public TCR beta signatures pointed to carriage of CMV infection together with the matching HLA type, the HLA type of each donor mattered for the analysis. Overall study outcomes, separate from this receptor: The ex vivo response was dominated by HLA-C-restricted CMV-specific TCR beta clonotypes, which also provided the single most frequent clonotype in two of eight donors. Cumulative frequency of public TCR beta family members discriminated carriers of CMV infection plus the relevant HLA type in this cohort and an independent roughly 330-donor cohort.

TCRdb names Illumina HiSeq 1500 as the instrument used. The public reads were quality trimmed at Q25 with fastp and then assembled into clones with MiXCR by TCRdb, keeping productive beta chains. Each entry is one CDR3 protein sequence, shown with its most common DNA and genes. The sample yields 350,000 to 450,000 distinct CDR3 sequences; over 15% were counted once. The ten largest clones add up to 7.5% to 9% of the sample. This receptor was identified in a human donor in good health (CMV status not recorded). Some clones in this sample may be carry-over from other donors' samples. The sequencing input was PBMCs. The rearranged chain carries TRBV6-2 or TRBV6-3 and TRBJ2-7; TRBD1 aligns with 8 central bases. The DNA sequence is as follows: TGTGCCAGCAGTTACGGGAGGCCAGGGGGCACCTACGAGCAGTACTTC. This is translated as CASSYGRPGGTYEQYF.